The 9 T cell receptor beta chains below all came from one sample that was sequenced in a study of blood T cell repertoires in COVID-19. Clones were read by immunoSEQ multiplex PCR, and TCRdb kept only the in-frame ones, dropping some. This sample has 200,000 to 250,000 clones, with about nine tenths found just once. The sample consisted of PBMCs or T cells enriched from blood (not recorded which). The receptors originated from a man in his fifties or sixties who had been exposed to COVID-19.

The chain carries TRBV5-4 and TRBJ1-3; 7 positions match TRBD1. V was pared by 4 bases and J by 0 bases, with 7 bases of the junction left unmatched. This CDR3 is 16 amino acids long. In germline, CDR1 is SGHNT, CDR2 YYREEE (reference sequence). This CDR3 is CASSKDRPSSGNTIYF. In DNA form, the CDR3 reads TGTGCCAGCAGCAAGGACAGGCCGAGCTCTGGAAACACCATATATTTT.

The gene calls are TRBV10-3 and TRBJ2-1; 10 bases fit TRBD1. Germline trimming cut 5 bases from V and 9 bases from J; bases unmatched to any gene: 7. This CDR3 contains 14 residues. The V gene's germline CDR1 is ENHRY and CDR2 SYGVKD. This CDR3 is CAISPGTGVGEQFF. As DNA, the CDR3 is TGTGCCATCAGTCCCGGGACAGGGGTCGGTGAGCAGTTCTTC.

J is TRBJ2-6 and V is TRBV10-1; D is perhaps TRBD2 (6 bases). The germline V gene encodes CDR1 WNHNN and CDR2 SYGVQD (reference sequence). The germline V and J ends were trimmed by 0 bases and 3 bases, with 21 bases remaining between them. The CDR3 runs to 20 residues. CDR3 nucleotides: TGCGCCAGCAGTGAGTCGAGTGGGGGGTACTTTCTTGGTGGGGCCAACGTCCTGACTTTC. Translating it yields CASSESSGGYFLGGANVLTF.

The DNA of the CDR3 is TGTGCCAGCAGTCTAGGGACAGGACCTCGCAACTATGGCTACACCTTC. Translated, it gives CASSLGTGPRNYGYTF. The chain combines TRBV28 with TRBJ1-2; 8 nucleotides match TRBD1. This CDR3 is 16 amino acids long. CDR1 MDHEN and CDR2 SYDVKM come from the germline V gene. The V segment lost 5 bases and the J segment 2 bases; nucleotides outside the gene matches: 10.

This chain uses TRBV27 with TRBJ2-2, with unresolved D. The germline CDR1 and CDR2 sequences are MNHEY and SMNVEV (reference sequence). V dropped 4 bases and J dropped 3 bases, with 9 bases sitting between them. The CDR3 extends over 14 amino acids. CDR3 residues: CASSYGKYTGELFF. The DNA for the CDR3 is TGTGCCAGCAGTTATGGCAAATACACCGGGGAGCTGTTTTTT.

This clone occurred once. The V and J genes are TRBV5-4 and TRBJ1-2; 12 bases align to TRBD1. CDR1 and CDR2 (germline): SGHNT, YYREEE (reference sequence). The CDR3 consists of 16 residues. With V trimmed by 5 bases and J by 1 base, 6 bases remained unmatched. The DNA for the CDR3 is TGTGCCAGCAGGCAGGGACAGGGGGCCTTTAACTATGGCTACACCTTC. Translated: CASRQGQGAFNYGYTF. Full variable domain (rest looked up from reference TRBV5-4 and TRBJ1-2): ETGVTQSPTHLIKTRGQQVTLRCSSQSGHNTVSWYQQALGQGPQFIFQYYREEENGRGNFPPRFSGLQFPNYSSELNVNALELDDSALYLCASRQGQGAFNYGYTFGSGTRLTVV.

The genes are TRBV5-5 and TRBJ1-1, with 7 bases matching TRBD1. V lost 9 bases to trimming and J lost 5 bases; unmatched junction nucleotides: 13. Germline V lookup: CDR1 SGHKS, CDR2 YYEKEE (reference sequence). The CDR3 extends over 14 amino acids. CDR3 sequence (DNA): TGTGCCACCTCCGGTGACAGGGTGGTAACTGAAGCTTTCTTT. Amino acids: CATSGDRVVTEAFF. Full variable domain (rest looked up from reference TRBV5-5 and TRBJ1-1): DAGVTQSPTHLIKTRGQQVTLRCSPISGHKSVSWYQQVLGQGPQFIFQYYEKEERGRGNFPDRFSARQFPNYSSELNVNALLLGDSALYLCATSGDRVVTEAFFGQGTRLTVV.

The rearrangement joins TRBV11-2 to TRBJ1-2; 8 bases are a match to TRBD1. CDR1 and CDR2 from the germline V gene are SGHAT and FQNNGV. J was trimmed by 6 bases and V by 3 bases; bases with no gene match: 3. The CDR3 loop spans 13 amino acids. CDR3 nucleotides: TGTGCCAGCAGCTTTCAGGGGGCGAATGGCTACACCTTC. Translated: CASSFQGANGYTF.

The CDR3 sequence: CASKNTRRGRIGTEAFF. The DNA for the CDR3 is TGTGCCAGCAAGAATACCCGGAGGGGCCGAATCGGCACTGAAGCTTTCTTT. V gene TRBV28 combines with J gene TRBJ1-1; D may be TRBD1 (5 bases). Germline lookup yields CDR1 MDHEN and CDR2 SYDVKM. Trimming left V 7 bases short and J 4 bases short, with 25 bases between. CDR3 length: 17 residues.